This T cell receptor (beta chain) was recorded in a study of memory CD4+ T cells and cytomegalovirus serostatus. Regarding the study as a whole: Median bootstrapped AUC for CMV status was just under 0.97 originally, about 0.9 US-trained. Each of 67 CMV-associated TCRbeta sequences occurred in one to five individuals.

The sort gate was single viable CD3+CD4+CD8-CD45RO+ cells for memory CD4+ T cells. In regard to this clone: Antigen unknown.

The CDR3 runs to 15 residues. Germline CDR1 SGHAT, CDR2 FQNNGV. V lost 1 base, J lost 0 bases, and 8 bases lay in between. The data were produced by immunoSEQ multiplex PCR, yet TCRdb's version contains in-frame clones alone and is incomplete. The data contain over 25,000 clones, more than 75% of them singletons. V is TRBV11-2 and J is TRBJ2-3; D unclear. The origin of this receptor is an adult in good health and CMV-seronegative. The source material was memory CD4+ T cells from blood. In nucleotides, the CDR3 is TGTGCCAGCAGCTTAGGGCGGCCCAGCACAGATACGCAGTATTTT. Its translation: CASSLGRPSTDTQYF. Full variable domain (rest looked up from reference TRBV11-2 and TRBJ2-3): EAGVAQSPRYKIIEKRQSVAFWCNPISGHATLYWYQQILGQGPKLLIQFQNNGVVDDSQLPKDRFSAERLKGVDSTLKIQPAKLEDSAVYLCASSLGRPSTDTQYFGPGTRLTVL.